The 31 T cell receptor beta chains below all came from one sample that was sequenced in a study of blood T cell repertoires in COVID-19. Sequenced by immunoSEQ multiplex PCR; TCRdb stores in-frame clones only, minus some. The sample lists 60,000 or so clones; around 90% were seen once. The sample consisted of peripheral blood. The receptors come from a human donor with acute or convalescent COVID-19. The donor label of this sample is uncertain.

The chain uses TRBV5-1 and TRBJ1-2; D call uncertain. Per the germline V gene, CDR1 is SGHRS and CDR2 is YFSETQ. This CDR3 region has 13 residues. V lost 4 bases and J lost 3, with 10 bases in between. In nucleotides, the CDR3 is TGCGCCAGCAGCCCCGGGATCGACTATGGCTACACCTTC. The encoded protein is CASSPGIDYGYTF.

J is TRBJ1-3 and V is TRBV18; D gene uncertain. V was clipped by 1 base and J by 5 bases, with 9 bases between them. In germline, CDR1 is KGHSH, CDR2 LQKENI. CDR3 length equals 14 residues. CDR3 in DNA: TGTGCCAGCTCACCACAGGAGGTGAGAAACACCATATATTTT. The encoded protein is CASSPQEVRNTIYF.

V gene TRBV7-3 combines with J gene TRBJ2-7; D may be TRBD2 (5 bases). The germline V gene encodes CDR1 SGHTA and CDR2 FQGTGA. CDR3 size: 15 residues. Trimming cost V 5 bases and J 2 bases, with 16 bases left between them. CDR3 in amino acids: CASSPQPGSTYEQYF. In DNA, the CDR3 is TGTGCCAGCAGCCCTCAACCGGGATCTACCTACGAGCAGTACTTC.

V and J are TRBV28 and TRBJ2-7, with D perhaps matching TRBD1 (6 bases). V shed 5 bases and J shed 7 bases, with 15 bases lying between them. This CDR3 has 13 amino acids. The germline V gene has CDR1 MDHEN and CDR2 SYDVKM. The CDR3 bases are TGTGCCAGCAGTCGACAGGAGTGGGGGGAGCAGTACTTC. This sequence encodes CASSRQEWGEQYF.

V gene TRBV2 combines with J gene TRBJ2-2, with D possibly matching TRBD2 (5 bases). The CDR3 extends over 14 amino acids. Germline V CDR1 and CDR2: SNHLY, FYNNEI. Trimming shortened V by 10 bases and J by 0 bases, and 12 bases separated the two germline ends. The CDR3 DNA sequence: TGTGCCATTAAATCCGGGACGAACACCGGGGAGCTGTTTTTT. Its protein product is CAIKSGTNTGELFF.

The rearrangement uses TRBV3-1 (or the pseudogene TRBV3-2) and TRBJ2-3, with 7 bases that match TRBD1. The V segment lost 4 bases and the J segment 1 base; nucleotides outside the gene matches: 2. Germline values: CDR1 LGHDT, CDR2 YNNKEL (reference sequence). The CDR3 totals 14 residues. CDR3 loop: CASSLGGGTDTQYF. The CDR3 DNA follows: TGTGCCAGCAGCCTAGGGGGCGGCACAGATACGCAGTATTTT.

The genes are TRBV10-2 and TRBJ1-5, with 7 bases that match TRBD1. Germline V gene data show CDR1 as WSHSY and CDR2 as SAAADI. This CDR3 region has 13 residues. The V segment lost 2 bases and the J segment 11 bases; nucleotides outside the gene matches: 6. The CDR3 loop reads CASSEKSDRAQHF. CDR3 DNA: TGCGCCAGCAGTGAGAAATCTGACAGGGCCCAGCATTTT.

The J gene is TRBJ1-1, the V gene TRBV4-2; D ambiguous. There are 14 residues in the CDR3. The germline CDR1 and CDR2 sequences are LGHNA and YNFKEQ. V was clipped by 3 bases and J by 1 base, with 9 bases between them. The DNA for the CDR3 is TGTGCCAGCAGCCAGCACTTCAAGAACACTGAAGCTTTCTTT. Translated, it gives CASSQHFKNTEAFF.

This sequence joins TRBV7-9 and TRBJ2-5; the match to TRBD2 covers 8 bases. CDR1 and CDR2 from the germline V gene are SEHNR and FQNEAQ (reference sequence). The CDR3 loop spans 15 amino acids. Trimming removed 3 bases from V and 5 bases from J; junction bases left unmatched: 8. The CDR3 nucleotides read TGTGCCAGCAGCTTCGGAAGCGGGGGCGGGGAGACCCAGTACTTC. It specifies CASSFGSGGGETQYF.

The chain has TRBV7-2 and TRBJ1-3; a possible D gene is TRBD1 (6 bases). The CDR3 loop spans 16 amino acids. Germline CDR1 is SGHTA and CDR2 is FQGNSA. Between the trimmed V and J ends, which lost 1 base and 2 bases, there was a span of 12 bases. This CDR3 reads CASSLGPGDAGNTIYF. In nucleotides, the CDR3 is TGTGCCAGCAGCTTAGGTCCAGGGGACGCTGGAAACACCATATATTTT.

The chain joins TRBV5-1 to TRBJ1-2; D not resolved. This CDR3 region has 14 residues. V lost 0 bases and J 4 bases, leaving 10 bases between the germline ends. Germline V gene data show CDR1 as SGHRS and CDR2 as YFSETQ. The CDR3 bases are TGCGCCAGCAGCTTGGACAGCACCTCCTATGGCTACACCTTC. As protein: CASSLDSTSYGYTF.

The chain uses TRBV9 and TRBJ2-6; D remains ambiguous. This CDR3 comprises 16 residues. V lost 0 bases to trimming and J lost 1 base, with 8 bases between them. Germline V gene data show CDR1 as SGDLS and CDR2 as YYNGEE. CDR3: CASSVGSGSGANVLTF. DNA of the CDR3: TGTGCCAGCAGCGTAGGGAGTGGATCTGGGGCCAACGTCCTGACTTTC. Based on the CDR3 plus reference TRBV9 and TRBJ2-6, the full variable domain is DSGVTQTPKHLITATGQRVTLRCSPRSGDLSVYWYQQSLDQGLQFLIQYYNGEERAKGNILERFSAQQFPDLHSELNLSSLELGDSALYFCASSVGSGSGANVLTFGAGSRLTVL.

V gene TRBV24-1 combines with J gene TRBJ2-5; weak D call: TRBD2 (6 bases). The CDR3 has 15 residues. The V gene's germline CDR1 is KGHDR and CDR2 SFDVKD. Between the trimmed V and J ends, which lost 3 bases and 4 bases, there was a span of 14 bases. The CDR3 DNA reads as TGTGCCACCAGTGATCCTCGAGGAGGGGTAGAGACCCAGTACTTC. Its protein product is CATSDPRGGVETQYF.

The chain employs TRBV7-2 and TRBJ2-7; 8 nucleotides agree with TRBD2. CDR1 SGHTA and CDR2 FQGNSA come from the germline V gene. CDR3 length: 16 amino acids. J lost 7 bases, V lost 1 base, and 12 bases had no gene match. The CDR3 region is CASSLVWAGGSLEQYF. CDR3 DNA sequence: TGTGCCAGCAGCTTAGTTTGGGCGGGGGGTAGCCTGGAGCAGTACTTC.

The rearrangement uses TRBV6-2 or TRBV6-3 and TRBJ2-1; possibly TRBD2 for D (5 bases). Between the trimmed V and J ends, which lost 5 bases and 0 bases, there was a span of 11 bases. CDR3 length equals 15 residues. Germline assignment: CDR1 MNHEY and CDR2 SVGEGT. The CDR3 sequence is CASSPLGDSYNEQFF. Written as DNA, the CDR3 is TGTGCCAGCAGTCCACTCGGGGACTCCTACAATGAGCAGTTCTTC.

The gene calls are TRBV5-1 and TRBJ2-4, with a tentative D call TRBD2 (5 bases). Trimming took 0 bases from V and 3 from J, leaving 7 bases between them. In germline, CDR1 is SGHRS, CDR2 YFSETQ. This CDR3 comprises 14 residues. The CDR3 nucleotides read TGCGCCAGCAGCTTGGCAGAGGGCAAAAACATTCAGTACTTC. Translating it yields CASSLAEGKNIQYF.

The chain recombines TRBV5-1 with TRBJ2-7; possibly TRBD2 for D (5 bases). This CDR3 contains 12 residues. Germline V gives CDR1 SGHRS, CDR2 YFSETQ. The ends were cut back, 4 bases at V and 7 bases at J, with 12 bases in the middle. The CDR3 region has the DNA TGCGCCAGCAGCGCTAGCACTGGGGAGCAGTACTTC. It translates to CASSASTGEQYF.

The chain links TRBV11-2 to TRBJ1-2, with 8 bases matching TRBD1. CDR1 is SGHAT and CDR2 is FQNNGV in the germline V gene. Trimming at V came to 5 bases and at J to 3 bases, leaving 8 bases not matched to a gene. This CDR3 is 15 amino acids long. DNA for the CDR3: TGTGCCAGCAGCACTCCAGGGGGCGCGGACTATGGCTACACCTTC. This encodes CASSTPGGADYGYTF.

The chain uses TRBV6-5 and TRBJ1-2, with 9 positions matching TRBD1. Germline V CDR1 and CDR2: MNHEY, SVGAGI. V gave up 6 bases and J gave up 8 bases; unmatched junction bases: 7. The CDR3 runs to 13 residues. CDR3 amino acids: CASSWDREGGYTF. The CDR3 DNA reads TGTGCCAGCAGCTGGGACAGGGAGGGCGGCTACACCTTC.

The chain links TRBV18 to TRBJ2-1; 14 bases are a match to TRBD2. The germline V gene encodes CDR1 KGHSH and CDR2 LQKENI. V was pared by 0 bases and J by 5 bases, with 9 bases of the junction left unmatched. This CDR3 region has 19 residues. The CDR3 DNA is TGTGCCAGCTCACCACCGGGACGGACTAGCGGGAGGTGGGACAATGAGCAGTTCTTC. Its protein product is CASSPPGRTSGRWDNEQFF.

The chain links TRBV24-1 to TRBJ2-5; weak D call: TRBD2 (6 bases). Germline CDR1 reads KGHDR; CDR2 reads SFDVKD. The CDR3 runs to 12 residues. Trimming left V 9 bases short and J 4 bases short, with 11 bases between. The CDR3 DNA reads TGTGCCACCGGGGGACTGACAGAGACCCAGTACTTC. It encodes CATGGLTETQYF.

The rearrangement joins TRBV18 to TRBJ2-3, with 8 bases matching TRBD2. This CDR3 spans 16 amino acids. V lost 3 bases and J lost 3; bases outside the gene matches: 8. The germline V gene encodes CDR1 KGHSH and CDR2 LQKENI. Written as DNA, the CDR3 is TGTGCCAGCTCACCGAAGGGACTAGAGGGGACAGATACGCAGTATTTT. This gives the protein CASSPKGLEGTDTQYF.

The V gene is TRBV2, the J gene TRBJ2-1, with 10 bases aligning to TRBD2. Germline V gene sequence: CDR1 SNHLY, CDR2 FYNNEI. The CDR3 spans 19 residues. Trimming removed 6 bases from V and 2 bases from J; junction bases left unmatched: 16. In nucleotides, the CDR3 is TGTGCCAGCAGAACCACTCACGAGCGGGGGGGCGTCGCCTACAATGAGCAGTTCTTC. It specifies CASRTTHERGGVAYNEQFF. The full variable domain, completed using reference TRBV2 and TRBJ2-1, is EPEVTQTPSHQVTQMGQEVILRCVPISNHLYFYWYRQILGQKVEFLVSFYNNEISEKSEIFDDQFSVERPDGSNFTLKIRSTKLEDSAMYFCASRTTHERGGVAYNEQFFGPGTRLTVL.

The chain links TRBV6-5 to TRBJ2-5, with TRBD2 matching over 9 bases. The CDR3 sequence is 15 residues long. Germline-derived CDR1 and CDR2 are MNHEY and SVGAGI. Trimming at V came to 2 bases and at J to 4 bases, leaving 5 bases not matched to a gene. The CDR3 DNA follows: TGTGCCAGCAGTTACGAAGCGGGGGGCCGAGAGACCCAGTACTTC. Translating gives CASSYEAGGRETQYF.

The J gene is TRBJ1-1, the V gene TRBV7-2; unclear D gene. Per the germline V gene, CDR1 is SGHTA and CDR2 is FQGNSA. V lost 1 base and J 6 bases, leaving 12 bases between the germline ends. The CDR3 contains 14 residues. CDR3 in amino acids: CASSLGGVDPEAFF. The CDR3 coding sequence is TGTGCCAGCAGCTTAGGGGGAGTTGACCCTGAAGCTTTCTTT.

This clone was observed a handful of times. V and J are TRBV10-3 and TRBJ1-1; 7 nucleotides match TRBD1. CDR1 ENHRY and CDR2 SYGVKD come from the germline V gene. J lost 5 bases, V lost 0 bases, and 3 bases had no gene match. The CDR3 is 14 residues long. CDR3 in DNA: TGTGCCATCAGTGAGTCAAGGGGGCAGACTGAAGCTTTCTTT. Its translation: CAISESRGQTEAFF.

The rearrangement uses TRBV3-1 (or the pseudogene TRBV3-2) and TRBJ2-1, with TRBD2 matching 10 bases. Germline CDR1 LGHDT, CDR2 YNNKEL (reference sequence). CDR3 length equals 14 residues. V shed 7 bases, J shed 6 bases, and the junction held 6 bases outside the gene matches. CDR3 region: CASTPSGSRNEQFF. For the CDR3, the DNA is TGTGCCAGCACCCCTAGCGGGAGTCGCAATGAGCAGTTCTTC.

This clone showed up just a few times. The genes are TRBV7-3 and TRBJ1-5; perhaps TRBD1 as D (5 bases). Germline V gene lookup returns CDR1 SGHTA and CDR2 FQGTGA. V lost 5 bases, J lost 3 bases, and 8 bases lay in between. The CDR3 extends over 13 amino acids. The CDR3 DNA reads TGTGCCAGCAGCCCGGGGGACAATCAGCCCCAGCATTTT. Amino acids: CASSPGDNQPQHF.

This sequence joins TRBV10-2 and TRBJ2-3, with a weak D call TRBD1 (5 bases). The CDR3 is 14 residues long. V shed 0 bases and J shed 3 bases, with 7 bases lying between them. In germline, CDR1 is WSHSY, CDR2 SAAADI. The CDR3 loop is CASSESQGTDTQYF. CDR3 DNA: TGCGCCAGCAGTGAGTCCCAGGGTACAGATACGCAGTATTTT.

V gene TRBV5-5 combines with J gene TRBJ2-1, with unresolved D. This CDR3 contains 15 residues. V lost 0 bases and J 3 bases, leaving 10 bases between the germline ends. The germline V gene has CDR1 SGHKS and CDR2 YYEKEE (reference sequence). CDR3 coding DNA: TGTGCCAGCAGCTTGGGACTTCCTCGCTACAATGAGCAGTTCTTC. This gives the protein CASSLGLPRYNEQFF.

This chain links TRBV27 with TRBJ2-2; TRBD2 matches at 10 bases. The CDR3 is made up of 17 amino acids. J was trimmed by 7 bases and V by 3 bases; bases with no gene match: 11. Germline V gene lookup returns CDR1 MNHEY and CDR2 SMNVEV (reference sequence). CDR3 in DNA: TGTGCCAGCAGTTTTGGGGTAGCGGGAGGTTATAACGGGGAGCTGTTTTTT. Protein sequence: CASSFGVAGGYNGELFF.